This TCR beta chain derives from a study of Ad26.COV2.S vaccination and SARS-CoV-2 variants. Clones were sequenced by immunoSEQ multiplex PCR, and TCRdb holds only the in-frame ones, with some missing. Of more than 300,000 clones in the sample, around 81% were seen once. Treatment in this sample: some 19 received Ad26.COV2.S at low or high dose, single or two shots; about 5 received placebo; per-sample allocation not given. Day 63 after the first vaccine or placebo injection was the time point for sampling. Built on an Ad26 vector, the vaccine expressed Wuhan-strain SARS-CoV-2 spike. About this clone itself: Its antigen remains unidentified.

Looked up from germline, CDR1 is SGHNT and CDR2 is YYREEE (reference sequence). Trimming took 4 bases from V and 1 from J, leaving 11 bases between them. The CDR3 is made up of 14 amino acids. Broader study findings: Vaccinees displayed broader spike-specific TCR repertoires than placebo recipients. TCR breadth and depth analyses may have underestimated total T cell responses. Similar non-spike TCR breadth was seen in vaccine and placebo recipients.

The clonotype comes from a person aged 18 to 65 who received the Ad26.COV2.S COVID-19 vaccine or a placebo. This sequence joins TRBV5-4 and TRBJ1-1, with unresolved D. Sequenced here: peripheral blood, sampled in a trial of Ad26.COV2.S vaccine versus placebo. The CDR3 sequence is CASSRLDKNTEAFF. The DNA of the CDR3 is TGTGCCAGCAGCAGACTAGACAAGAACACTGAAGCTTTCTTT. Variable domain in full (rest from reference TRBV5-4 and TRBJ1-1): ETGVTQSPTHLIKTRGQQVTLRCSSQSGHNTVSWYQQALGQGPQFIFQYYREEENGRGNFPPRFSGLQFPNYSSELNVNALELDDSALYLCASSRLDKNTEAFFGQGTRLTVV.